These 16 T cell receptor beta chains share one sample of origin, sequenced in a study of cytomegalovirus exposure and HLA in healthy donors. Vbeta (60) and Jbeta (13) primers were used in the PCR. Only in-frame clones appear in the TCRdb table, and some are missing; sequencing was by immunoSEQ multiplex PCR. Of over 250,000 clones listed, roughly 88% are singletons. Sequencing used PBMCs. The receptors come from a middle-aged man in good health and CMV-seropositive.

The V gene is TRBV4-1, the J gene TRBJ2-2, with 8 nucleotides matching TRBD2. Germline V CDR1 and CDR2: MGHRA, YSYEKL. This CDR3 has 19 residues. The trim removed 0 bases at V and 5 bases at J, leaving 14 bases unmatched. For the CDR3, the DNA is TGCGCCAGCAGCCAAGATCGAGCAAGGAGCGGGAGTTTTACCGGGGAGCTGTTTTTT. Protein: CASSQDRARSGSFTGELFF.

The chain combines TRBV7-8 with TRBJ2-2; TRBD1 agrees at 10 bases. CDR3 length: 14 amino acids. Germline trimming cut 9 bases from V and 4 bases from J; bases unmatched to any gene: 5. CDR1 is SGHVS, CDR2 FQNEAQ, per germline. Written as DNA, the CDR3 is TGTGCCAGTCCGGGGACAGGGGCCACCGGGGAGCTGTTTTTT. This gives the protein CASPGTGATGELFF. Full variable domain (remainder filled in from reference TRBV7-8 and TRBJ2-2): GAGVSQSPRYKVAKRGQDVALRCDPISGHVSLFWYQQALGQGPEFLTYFQNEAQLDKSGLPSDRFFAERPEGSVSTLKIQRTQQEDSAVYLCASPGTGATGELFFGEGSRLTVL.

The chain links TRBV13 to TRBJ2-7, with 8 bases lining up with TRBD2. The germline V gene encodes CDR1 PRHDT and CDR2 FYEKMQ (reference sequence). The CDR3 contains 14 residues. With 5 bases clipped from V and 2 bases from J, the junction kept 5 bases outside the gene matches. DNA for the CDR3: TGTGCCAGCAGCCAAGGGACTAGACCCTACGAGCAGTACTTC. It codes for CASSQGTRPYEQYF.

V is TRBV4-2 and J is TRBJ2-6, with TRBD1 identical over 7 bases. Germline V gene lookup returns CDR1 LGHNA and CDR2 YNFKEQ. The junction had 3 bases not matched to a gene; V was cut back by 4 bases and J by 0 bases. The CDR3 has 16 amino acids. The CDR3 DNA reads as TGTGCCAGCAGCCGAGCAGGGGGCTCTGGGGCCAACGTCCTGACTTTC. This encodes CASSRAGGSGANVLTF.

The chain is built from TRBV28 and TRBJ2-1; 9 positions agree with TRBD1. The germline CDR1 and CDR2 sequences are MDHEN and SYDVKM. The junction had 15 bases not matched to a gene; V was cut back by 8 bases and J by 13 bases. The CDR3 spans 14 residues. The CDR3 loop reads CASVPGTGKGVQFF. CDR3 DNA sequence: TGTGCCAGCGTACCGGGGACAGGGAAAGGGGTACAGTTCTTC.

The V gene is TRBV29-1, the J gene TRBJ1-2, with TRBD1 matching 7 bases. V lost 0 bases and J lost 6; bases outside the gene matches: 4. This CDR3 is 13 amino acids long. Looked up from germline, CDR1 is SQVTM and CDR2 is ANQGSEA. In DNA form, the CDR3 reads TGCAGCGTTGAAGATCCTCAGGGGGATGGCTACACCTTC. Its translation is CSVEDPQGDGYTF.

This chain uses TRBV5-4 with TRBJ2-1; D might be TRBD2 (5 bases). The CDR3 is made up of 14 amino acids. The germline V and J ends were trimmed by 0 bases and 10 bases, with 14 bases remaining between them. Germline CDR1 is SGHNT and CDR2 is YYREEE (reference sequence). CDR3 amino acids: CASSLAGIPREQFF. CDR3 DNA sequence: TGTGCCAGCAGCTTGGCGGGGATCCCGCGGGAGCAGTTCTTC.

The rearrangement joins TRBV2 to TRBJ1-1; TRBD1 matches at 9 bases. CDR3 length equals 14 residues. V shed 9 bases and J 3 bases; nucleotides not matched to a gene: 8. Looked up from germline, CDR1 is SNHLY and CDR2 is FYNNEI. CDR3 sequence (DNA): TGTGCCAGGGGGACAGGGAACTCGGACACTGAAGCTTTCTTT. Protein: CARGTGNSDTEAFF.

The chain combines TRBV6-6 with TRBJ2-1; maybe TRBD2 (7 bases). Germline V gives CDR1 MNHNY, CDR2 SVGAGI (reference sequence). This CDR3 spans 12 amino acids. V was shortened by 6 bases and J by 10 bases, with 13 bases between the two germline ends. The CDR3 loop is CASSPGGREQFF. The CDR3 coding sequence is TGTGCCAGCAGCCCCGGGGGGCGCGAGCAGTTCTTC.

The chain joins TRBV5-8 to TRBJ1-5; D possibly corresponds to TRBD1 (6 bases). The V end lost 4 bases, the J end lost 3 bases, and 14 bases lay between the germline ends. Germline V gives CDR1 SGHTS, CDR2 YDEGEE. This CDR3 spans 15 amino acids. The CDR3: CASSLSVGANQPQHF. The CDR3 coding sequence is TGTGCCAGCAGCCTCTCGGTGGGGGCCAATCAGCCCCAGCATTTT. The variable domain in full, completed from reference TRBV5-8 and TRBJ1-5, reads EAGVTQSPTHLIKTRGQQATLRCSPISGHTSVYWYQQALGLGLQFLLWYDEGEERNRGNFPPRFSGRQFPNYSSELNVNALELEDSALYLCASSLSVGANQPQHFGDGTRLSIL.

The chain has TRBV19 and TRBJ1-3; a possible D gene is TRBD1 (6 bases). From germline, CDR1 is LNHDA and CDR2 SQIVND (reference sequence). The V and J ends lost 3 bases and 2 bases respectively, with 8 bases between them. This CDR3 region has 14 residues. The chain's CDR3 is CASSIGQTGNTIYF. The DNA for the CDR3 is TGTGCCAGTAGTATCGGACAGACTGGAAACACCATATATTTT.

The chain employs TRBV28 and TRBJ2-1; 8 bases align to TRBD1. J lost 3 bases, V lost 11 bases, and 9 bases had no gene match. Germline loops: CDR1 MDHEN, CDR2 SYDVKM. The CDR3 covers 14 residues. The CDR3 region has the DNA TGTGCCTCTCAACAGGGGGTTTACTACAATGAGCAGTTCTTC. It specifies CASQQGVYYNEQFF.

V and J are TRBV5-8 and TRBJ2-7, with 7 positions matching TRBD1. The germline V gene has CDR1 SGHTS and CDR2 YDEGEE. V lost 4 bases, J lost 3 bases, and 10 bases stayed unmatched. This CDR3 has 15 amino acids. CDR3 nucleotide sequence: TGTGCCAGCAGCCTGACAGGGTCCGAAGTCTACGAGCAGTACTTC. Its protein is CASSLTGSEVYEQYF.

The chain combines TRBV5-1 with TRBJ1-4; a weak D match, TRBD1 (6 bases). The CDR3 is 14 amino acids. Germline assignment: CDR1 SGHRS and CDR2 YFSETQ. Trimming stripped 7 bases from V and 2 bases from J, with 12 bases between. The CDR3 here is CASCSGQTNEKLFF. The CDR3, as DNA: TGCGCCAGCTGCTCCGGACAGACTAATGAAAAACTGTTTTTT.

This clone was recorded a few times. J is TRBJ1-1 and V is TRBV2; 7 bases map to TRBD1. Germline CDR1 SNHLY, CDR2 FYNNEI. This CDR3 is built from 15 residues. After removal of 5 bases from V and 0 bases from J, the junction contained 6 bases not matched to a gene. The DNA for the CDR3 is TGTGCCAGCAGTCTACAGGGGCAGATGAACACTGAAGCTTTCTTT. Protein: CASSLQGQMNTEAFF.

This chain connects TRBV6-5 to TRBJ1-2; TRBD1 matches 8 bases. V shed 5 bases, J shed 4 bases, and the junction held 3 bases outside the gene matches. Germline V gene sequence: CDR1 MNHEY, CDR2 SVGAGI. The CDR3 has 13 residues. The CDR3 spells CASSLRGPYGYTF. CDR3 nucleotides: TGTGCCAGCAGTCTCAGGGGGCCCTATGGCTACACCTTC.